The 10 T cell receptor beta chains given below trace back to one sample, sequenced in a study of PD-L1 blockade in urothelial cancer (dated 2017 in TCRdb). The library was made by the immunoSEQ multiplex PCR assay. This immuneACCESS table, as held by TCRdb, lists in-frame sequences with V and J called but not all clones. Of the missing ones, under half trace to an unresolved V gene in checked studies; the others have no known cause. For this sample the table gives approximately 110,000 clones, of which roughly 88% were detected only once. The ten largest clones take up about 2.4% of the sample. Sequenced material: PBMCs, taken around atezolizumab (anti-PD-L1) treatment. All receptors come from a middle-aged man with urothelial cancer.

The chain joins TRBV7-9 to TRBJ2-3; D gene ambiguous. The CDR3 has 18 residues. V gave up 5 bases and J gave up 2 bases, with 23 bases separating them. Germline assignment: CDR1 SEHNR and CDR2 FQNEAQ (reference sequence). The DNA of the CDR3 is TGTGCCAGCAGCCCTCCCCCCGCGGCGCCCGTCGACACAGATACGCAGTATTTT. Its protein is CASSPPPAAPVDTDTQYF.

This chain joins TRBV19 and TRBJ1-4; perhaps TRBD1 as D (5 bases). Trimming left V 1 base short and J 8 bases short, with 11 bases between. Germline assignment: CDR1 LNHDA and CDR2 SQIVND (reference sequence). This CDR3 spans 14 amino acids. The CDR3 nucleotides read TGTGCCAGTAGTATAGTCAGGGCGAGCGAAAAACTGTTTTTT. Translation gives CASSIVRASEKLFF.

The V call is TRBV7-3, the J call TRBJ2-5, with 14 bases identical to TRBD2. Losses at the gene ends were 5 bases for V and 2 bases for J; bases not matched to a gene: 10. The germline CDR1 and CDR2 sequences are SGHTA and FQGTGA. CDR3 length equals 18 residues. DNA for the CDR3: TGTGCCAGCAGCCCAGGGACTAGCGGGAGCCAGGGGCAAGAGACCCAGTACTTC. It encodes CASSPGTSGSQGQETQYF.

The DNA of the CDR3 is TGTGCCCGTGGAGGGCAGCCCTACAATGAGCAGTTCTTC. It is translated as CARGGQPYNEQFF. The V call is TRBV6-5, the J call TRBJ2-1, with D tentatively TRBD2 (6 bases). The CDR3 has 13 residues. The germline V gene encodes CDR1 MNHEY and CDR2 SVGAGI. V was clipped by 11 bases and J by 2 bases, with 13 bases between them.

The J gene is TRBJ2-3, the V gene TRBV30; D gene uncertain. Deletions cut 2 bases from V and 4 bases from J, with 4 bases between. The CDR3 has 11 residues. CDR1 is GTSNPN, CDR2 SVGIG, per germline (reference sequence). The CDR3 sequence: CAWSSSDTQYF. In nucleotides, the CDR3 is TGTGCCTGGAGTTCCTCAGATACGCAGTATTTT.

The rearrangement joins TRBV5-5 to TRBJ1-5; 7 nucleotides align to TRBD1. This CDR3 spans 13 amino acids. Germline CDR1 reads SGHKS; CDR2 reads YYEKEE (reference sequence). After removal of 4 bases from V and 6 bases from J, the junction contained 4 bases not matched to a gene. The DNA for the CDR3 is TGTGCCAGCAGCCCGACAGGGACTCAGCCCCAGCATTTT. Its translation is CASSPTGTQPQHF.

CDR3 DNA: TGTGCCAGCAGTTTACAGGGTAGTCATTCACCCCTCCACTTT. Translated, it gives CASSLQGSHSPLHF. The chain uses TRBV28 and TRBJ1-6; weak D call: TRBD1 (5 bases). This CDR3 is 14 amino acids long. Trimming left V 2 bases short and J 8 bases short, with 10 bases between. In germline, CDR1 is MDHEN, CDR2 SYDVKM.

The chain carries TRBV7-9 and TRBJ2-7, with D perhaps TRBD2 (6 bases). Trimming left V 5 bases short and J 2 bases short, with 10 bases between. Per germline, CDR1 SEHNR and CDR2 FQNEAQ (reference sequence). The CDR3 is 13 amino acids. The CDR3 nucleotides read TGTGCCAGCAGCCCGGGACTCCCCTACGAGCAGTACTTC. Its protein is CASSPGLPYEQYF.

This chain links TRBV27 with TRBJ2-3; the match to TRBD2 covers 9 bases. Looked up from germline, CDR1 is MNHEY and CDR2 is SMNVEV (reference sequence). The CDR3 sequence is 15 residues long. V lost 6 bases and J lost 5; bases outside the gene matches: 9. CDR3 DNA sequence: TGTGCCAGCAGATTGGCGGGAGGGCCCTTAGATACGCAGTATTTT. Amino acids: CASRLAGGPLDTQYF.

V is TRBV11-1 and J is TRBJ2-3; D possibly corresponds to TRBD2 (6 bases). Germline V CDR1 and CDR2: SGHAT, FQDESV (reference sequence). Trimming removed 2 bases at V and 4 bases at J, with 13 bases between. The CDR3 has 15 residues. DNA of the CDR3: TGTGCCAGCAGCTTATGGCGGGAAAGCGCAGATACGCAGTATTTT. Translation: CASSLWRESADTQYF.